The present T cell receptor (beta chain) was sequenced within a study of blood T cell repertoires in COVID-19 (dated by TCRdb to 2018 to 2020). Background on the whole study: The collaborator samples originated in the United States, Italy and Spain and spanned the acute and convalescent phases of COVID-19. A de-identified subject ID, COVID-19 status, age in years and sex were almost always included in the sample metadata. The samples were drawn from the first 160 participants of the ongoing ImmuneRACE study and from 950 to 1,500 subjects provided by 6 global collaborators. The material from the prospective study consisted of cDNA or gDNA derived from T cells, B-cell-depleted T cells, or PBMCs. The repertoires were released in a freely available public database meant as a resource for research on the immune response to SARS-CoV-2. Where available, HLA class I and class II types were taken from metadata supplied by the sample provider and were not determined by assay-based typing. Subjects who had been exposed to COVID-19, were actively infected with it, or had recovered from it provided the deeply sampled blood TCRbeta repertoires that made up the dataset.

Turning to this clone: Its antigen has not been determined. Base-call qualities are not available, and no considerably larger clone is one nucleotide away.

Relative to germline, V is missing 0 bases and J is missing 13 bases, with 19 bases of the junction outside any gene match. The CDR3 covers 19 residues, taking in both the cysteine and the phenylalanine. The entry retains the CDR3 DNA only, 57 bases that are in frame from base 1. The germline V gene provides CDR1 SGHRS and CDR2 YFSETQ. TCRbeta CDR3 regions were amplified from genomic DNA using the immunoSEQ Assay, a bias-controlled multiplex PCR. The study's processing was this. Within the assay, amplification of reference gene primers was used to estimate how many nucleated cells each sample contained. Sequence reads were collapsed and filtered to measure the absolute abundance of every unique TCRbeta CDR3 rearrangement. For each sample, productive Simpson clonality was calculated by taking the square root of Simpson's diversity index across productive rearrangements. TCRdb carries this immuneACCESS record with in-frame sequences only. Its versions omit some clonotypes, under half of them owing to an unresolved V gene in the studies checked, with the rest unexplained. V and J calls and clone size come straight from that table; D and trimming were deduced from the DNA. For this sample there are tens of thousands of clones; 74% appear just once. Just over 2.5% of the sample comes from the top ten.

Whole blood was collected in K2EDTA tubes by collaborating institutions according to the institutions' own protocols. For TCRbeta analysis, collaborator samples were shipped as frozen whole blood, as isolated PBMCs, or as DNA extracted from either sample type. What the authors observed across the whole study: The quantity of clinical and demographic metadata differed by source and by participant and was supplied without curation.

Material: peripheral blood. This sequence was found in a human donor with acute or convalescent COVID-19. The donor label of this sample is uncertain. The rearrangement combines TRBV5-1 with TRBJ2-1, with TRBD2 identical over 13 junction bases. The CDR3 sequence is CASSLDGGPGLAGVGDQFF. The DNA is TGCGCCAGCAGCTTGGATGGGGGGCCAGGACTAGCGGGAGTAGGGGACCAGTTCTTC.